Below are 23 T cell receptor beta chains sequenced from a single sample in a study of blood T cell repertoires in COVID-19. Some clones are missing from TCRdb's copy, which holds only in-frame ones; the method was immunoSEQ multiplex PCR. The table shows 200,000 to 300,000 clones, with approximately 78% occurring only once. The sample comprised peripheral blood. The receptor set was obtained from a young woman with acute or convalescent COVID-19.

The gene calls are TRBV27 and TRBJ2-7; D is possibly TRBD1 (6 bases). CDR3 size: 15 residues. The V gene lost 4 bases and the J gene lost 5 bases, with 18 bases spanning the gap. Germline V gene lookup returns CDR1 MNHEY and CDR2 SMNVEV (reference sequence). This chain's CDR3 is CASSYNRDTGHEQYF. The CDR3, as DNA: TGTGCCAGCAGTTATAACCGGGACACCGGCCACGAGCAGTACTTC.

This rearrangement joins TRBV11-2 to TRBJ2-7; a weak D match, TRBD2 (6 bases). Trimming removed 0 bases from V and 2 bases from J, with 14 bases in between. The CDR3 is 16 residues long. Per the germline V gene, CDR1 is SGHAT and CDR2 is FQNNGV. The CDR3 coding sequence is TGTGCCAGCAGCTTAGATTTTAGCGGAGGGCCCTACGAGCAGTACTTC. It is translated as CASSLDFSGGPYEQYF.

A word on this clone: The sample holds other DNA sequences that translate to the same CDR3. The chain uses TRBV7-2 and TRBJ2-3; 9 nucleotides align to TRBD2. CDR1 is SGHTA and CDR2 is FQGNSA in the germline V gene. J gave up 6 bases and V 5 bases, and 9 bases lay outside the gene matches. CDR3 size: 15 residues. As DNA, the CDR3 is TGTGCCAGCAGCCTCATAGCGGGAGCGGGGGATACGCAGTATTTT. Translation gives CASSLIAGAGDTQYF.

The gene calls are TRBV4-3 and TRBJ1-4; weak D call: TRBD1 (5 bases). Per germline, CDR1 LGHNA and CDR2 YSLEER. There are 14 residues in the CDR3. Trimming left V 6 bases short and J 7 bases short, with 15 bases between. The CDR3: CASSRQMQGEKLFF. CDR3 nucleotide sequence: TGCGCCAGCAGTCGACAGATGCAGGGTGAAAAACTGTTTTTT.

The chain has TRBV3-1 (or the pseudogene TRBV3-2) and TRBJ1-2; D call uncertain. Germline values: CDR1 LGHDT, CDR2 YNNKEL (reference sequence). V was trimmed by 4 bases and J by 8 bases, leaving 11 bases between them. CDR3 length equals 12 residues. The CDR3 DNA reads TGTGCCAGCAGCCCCCGATCGGGAGGCTACACCTTC. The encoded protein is CASSPRSGGYTF.

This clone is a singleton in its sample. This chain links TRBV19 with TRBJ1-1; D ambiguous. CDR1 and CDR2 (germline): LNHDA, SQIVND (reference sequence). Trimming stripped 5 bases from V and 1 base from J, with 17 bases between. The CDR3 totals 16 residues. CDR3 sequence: CASSVRETRKNTEAFF. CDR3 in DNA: TGTGCCAGTAGTGTCCGGGAGACCCGAAAGAACACTGAAGCTTTCTTT.

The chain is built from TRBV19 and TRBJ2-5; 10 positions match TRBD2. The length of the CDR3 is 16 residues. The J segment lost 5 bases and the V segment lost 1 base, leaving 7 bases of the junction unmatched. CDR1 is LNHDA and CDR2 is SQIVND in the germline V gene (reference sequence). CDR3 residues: CASSIGASGSWETQYF. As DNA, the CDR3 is TGTGCCAGTAGTATAGGCGCTAGCGGGAGTTGGGAGACCCAGTACTTC.

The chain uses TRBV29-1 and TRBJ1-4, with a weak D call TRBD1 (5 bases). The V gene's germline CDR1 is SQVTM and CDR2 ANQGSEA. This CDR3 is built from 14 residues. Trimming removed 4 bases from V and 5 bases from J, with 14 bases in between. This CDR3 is CSVAARGENEKLFF. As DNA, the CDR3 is TGCAGCGTTGCGGCCCGGGGGGAGAATGAAAAACTGTTTTTT.

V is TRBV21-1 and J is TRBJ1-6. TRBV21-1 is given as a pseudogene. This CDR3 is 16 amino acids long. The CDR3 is CASPISREGGIGTLHF. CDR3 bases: TGTGCCAGTCCTATCTCCAGGGAGGGTGGGATTGGAACCCTCCACTTT.

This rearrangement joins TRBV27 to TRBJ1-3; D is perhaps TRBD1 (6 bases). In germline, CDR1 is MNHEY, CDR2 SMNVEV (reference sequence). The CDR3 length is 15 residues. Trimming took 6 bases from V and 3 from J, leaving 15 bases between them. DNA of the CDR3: TGTGCCAGCAGATCTCAGGGGCTGCTTGGAAACACCATATATTTT. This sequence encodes CASRSQGLLGNTIYF.

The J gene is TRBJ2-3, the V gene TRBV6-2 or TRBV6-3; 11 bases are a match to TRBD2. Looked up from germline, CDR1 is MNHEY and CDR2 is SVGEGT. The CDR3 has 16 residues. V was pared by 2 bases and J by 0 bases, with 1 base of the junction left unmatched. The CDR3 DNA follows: TGTGCCAGCAGTTACGGGACTAGCGGTAGCACAGATACGCAGTATTTT. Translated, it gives CASSYGTSGSTDTQYF.

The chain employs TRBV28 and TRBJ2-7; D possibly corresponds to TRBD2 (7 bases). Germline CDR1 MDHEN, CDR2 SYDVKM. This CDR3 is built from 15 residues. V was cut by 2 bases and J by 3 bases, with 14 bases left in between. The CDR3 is CASSLRGTTNYEQYF. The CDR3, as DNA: TGTGCCAGCAGTTTAAGGGGGACTACTAACTACGAGCAGTACTTC.

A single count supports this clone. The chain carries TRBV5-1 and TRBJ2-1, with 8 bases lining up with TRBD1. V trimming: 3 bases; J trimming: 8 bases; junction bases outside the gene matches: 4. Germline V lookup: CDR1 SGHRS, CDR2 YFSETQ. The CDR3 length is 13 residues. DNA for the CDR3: TGCGCCAGCAGCTGGGACAGGCAATATGAGCAGTTCTTC. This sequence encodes CASSWDRQYEQFF.

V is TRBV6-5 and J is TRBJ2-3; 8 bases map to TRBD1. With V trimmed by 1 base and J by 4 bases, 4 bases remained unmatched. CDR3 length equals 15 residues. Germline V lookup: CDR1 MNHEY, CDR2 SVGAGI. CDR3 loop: CASSYWSGGPDTQYF. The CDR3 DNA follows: TGTGCCAGCAGTTACTGGTCAGGGGGCCCAGATACGCAGTATTTT.

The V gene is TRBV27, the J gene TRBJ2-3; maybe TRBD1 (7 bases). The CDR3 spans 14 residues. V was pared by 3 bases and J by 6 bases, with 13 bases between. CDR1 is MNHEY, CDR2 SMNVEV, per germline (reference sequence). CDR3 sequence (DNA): TGTGCCAGCAGTTTTTGGTCAGGGGGGGATACGCAGTATTTT. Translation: CASSFWSGGDTQYF.

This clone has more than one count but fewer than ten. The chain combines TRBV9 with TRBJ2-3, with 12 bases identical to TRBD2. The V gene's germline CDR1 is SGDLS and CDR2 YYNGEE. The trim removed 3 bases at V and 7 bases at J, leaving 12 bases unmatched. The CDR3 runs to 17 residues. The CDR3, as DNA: TGTGCCAGCAGCGCCGGGACTAGCGGGTGGATGCAGTATACGCAGTATTTT. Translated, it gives CASSAGTSGWMQYTQYF.

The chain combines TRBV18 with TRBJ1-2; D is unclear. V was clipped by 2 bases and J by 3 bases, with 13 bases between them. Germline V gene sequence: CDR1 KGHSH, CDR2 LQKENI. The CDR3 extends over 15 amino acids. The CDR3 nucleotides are TGTGCCAGCTCACCATCGCCCGGGTTGGACTATGGCTACACCTTC. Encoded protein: CASSPSPGLDYGYTF.

Here the CDR3 DNA reads TGTGCCAGCAGCCTGGGACCGGGGGGGAAACTGTTTTTT. This translates into CASSLGPGGKLFF. This chain links TRBV13 with TRBJ1-4, with D maybe TRBD1 (5 bases). Germline CDR1 PRHDT, CDR2 FYEKMQ (reference sequence). The CDR3 loop spans 13 amino acids. V gave up 5 bases and J gave up 11 bases, with 15 bases separating them.

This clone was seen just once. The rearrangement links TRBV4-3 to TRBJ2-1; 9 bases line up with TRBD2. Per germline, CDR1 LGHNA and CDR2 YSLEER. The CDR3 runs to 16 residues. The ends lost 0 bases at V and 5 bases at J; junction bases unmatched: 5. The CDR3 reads CASSQDRLAVNNEQFF. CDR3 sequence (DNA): TGCGCCAGCAGCCAAGATCGACTAGCGGTAAACAATGAGCAGTTCTTC.

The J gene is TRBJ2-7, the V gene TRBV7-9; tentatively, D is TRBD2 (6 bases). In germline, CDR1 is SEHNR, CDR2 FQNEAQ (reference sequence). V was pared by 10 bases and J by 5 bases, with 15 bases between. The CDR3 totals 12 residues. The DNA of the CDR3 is TGTGCCACCACTTACCGGGAGAACGAGCAGTACTTC. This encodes CATTYRENEQYF.

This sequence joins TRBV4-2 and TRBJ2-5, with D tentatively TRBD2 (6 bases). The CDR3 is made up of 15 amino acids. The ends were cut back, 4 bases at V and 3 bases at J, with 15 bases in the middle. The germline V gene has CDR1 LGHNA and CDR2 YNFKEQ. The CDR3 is CASSRRDFKEETQYF. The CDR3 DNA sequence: TGTGCCAGCAGCCGAAGGGACTTTAAAGAAGAGACCCAGTACTTC.

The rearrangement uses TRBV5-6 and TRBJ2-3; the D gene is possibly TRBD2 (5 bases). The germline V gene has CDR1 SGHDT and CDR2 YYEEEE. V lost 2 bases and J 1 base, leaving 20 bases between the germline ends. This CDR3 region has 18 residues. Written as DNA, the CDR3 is TGTGCCAGCAGCTTCCGGGATCCCGCCAACGCCCGCACAGATACGCAGTATTTT. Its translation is CASSFRDPANARTDTQYF.

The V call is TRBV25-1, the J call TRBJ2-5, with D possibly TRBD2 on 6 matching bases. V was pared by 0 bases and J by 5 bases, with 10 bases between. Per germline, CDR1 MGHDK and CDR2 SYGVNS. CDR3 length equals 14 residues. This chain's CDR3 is CASSEYGAGETQYF. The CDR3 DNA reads TGTGCCAGCAGTGAATACGGGGCGGGGGAGACCCAGTACTTC.